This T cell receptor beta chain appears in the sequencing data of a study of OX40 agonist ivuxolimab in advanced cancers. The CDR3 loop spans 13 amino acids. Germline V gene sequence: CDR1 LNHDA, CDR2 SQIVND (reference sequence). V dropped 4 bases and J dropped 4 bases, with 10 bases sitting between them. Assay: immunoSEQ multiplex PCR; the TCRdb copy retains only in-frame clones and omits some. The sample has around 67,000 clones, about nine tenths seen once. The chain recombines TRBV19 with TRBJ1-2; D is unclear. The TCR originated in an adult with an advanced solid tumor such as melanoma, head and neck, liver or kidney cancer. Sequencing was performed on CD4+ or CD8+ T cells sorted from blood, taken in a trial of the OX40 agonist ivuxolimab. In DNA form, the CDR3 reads TGTGCCAGTAGTAAAGTAGTAGGCTATGGCTACACCTTC. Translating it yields CASSKVVGYGYTF.